These 20 T cell receptor beta chains came from one sample sequenced in a study of Ad26.COV2.S vaccination and SARS-CoV-2 variants. Data came from immunoSEQ multiplex PCR; TCRdb stores just in-frame clones and leaves some out. The sample lists about 280,000 clones; approximately 89% were seen once. Documented treatment: some 20 received Ad26.COV2.S at low or high dose, single or two shots; 5 received placebo; per-sample allocation not given. Vaccine and placebo recipients were sampled on day 63 after the first injection. The starting material was peripheral blood, obtained in a trial of Ad26.COV2.S vaccine versus placebo. These TCRs come from a person between 18 and 59 years old who received the Ad26.COV2.S COVID-19 vaccine or a placebo.

The chain links TRBV9 to TRBJ1-1; a weak D match, TRBD1 (5 bases). Germline values: CDR1 SGDLS, CDR2 YYNGEE. The ends were cut back, 3 bases at V and 4 bases at J, with 19 bases in the middle. CDR3 length: 16 residues. CDR3: CASSGGWDLQVTEAFF. In DNA form, the CDR3 reads TGTGCCAGCAGCGGCGGCTGGGATTTACAGGTCACTGAAGCTTTCTTT.

This clone was found a few times. The V and J genes are TRBV7-9 and TRBJ1-2, with D unclear. Germline CDR1 reads SEHNR; CDR2 reads FQNEAQ (reference sequence). The CDR3 loop spans 16 amino acids. V was trimmed by 5 bases and J by 0 bases, leaving 16 bases between them. The CDR3 here is CASSQPPANSNYGYTF. Here the CDR3 DNA reads TGTGCCAGCAGCCAGCCCCCAGCAAACTCTAACTATGGCTACACCTTC. The whole variable domain, filled in from reference TRBV7-9 and TRBJ1-2, reads DTGVSQNPRHKITKRGQNVTFRCDPISEHNRLYWYRQTLGQGPEFLTYFQNEAQLEKSRLLSDRFSAERPKGSFSTLEIQRTEQGDSAMYLCASSQPPANSNYGYTFGSGTRLTVV.

The chain joins TRBV3-1 (or the pseudogene TRBV3-2) to TRBJ1-1; a weak D match, TRBD1 (6 bases). Germline CDR1 and CDR2: LGHDT and YNNKEL (reference sequence). Trimming pared 0 bases from V and 0 bases from J, leaving 8 bases between. This CDR3 spans 15 amino acids. The CDR3 coding sequence is TGTGCCAGCAGCCAAGATGCAGGGGTGAACACTGAAGCTTTCTTT. Translated: CASSQDAGVNTEAFF.

The V and J genes are TRBV5-1 and TRBJ2-3; maybe TRBD1 (7 bases). Deletions cut 4 bases from V and 3 bases from J, with 18 bases between. Germline assignment: CDR1 SGHRS and CDR2 YFSETQ. CDR3 length equals 16 residues. The CDR3 is CASSLGGRGVTDTQYF. As DNA, the CDR3 is TGCGCCAGCAGCCTAGGCGGCAGGGGGGTGACAGATACGCAGTATTTT.

The chain recombines TRBV2 with TRBJ2-1; D is possibly TRBD1 (5 bases). This CDR3 has 14 residues. Between the trimmed V and J ends, which lost 7 bases and 0 bases, there was a span of 10 bases. CDR1 and CDR2 (germline): SNHLY, FYNNEI. The CDR3 loop is CASKQDNSYNEQFF. CDR3 nucleotides: TGTGCCAGCAAACAGGACAACTCCTACAATGAGCAGTTCTTC.

This rearrangement joins TRBV4-1 to TRBJ2-2; D is perhaps TRBD1 or TRBD2 (5 bases each). The length of the CDR3 is 17 residues. Germline assignment: CDR1 MGHRA and CDR2 YSYEKL. V was shortened by 2 bases and J by 0 bases, with 13 bases between the two germline ends. This chain's CDR3 is CASSQRVRGPNTGELFF. In nucleotides, the CDR3 is TGCGCCAGCAGCCAACGTGTCCGGGGACCGAACACCGGGGAGCTGTTTTTT.

The chain recombines TRBV2 with TRBJ1-2; D gene uncertain. V was pared by 0 bases and J by 0 bases, with 11 bases between. The CDR3 length is 16 residues. Germline CDR1 reads SNHLY; CDR2 reads FYNNEI. CDR3 sequence: CASSEAQTAANYGYTF. The CDR3 nucleotides read TGTGCCAGCAGTGAAGCCCAAACAGCAGCTAACTATGGCTACACCTTC.

The CDR3 region has the DNA TGTGCCAGCAGCCAGACAGCTCTGGACACTGAAGCTTTCTTT. It specifies CASSQTALDTEAFF. The chain joins TRBV4-2 to TRBJ1-1; perhaps TRBD1 as D (5 bases). The CDR3 loop spans 14 amino acids. CDR1 is LGHNA and CDR2 is YNFKEQ in the germline V gene. The ends were cut back, 3 bases at V and 3 bases at J, with 11 bases in the middle.

The chain links TRBV3-1 (or the pseudogene TRBV3-2) to TRBJ2-7; TRBD2 aligns across 13 bases. The CDR3 spans 15 residues. V lost 4 bases to trimming and J lost 4 bases; unmatched junction nucleotides: 4. The germline gives CDR1 LGHDT, CDR2 YNNKEL (reference sequence). As DNA, the CDR3 is TGTGCCAGCAGCCGAGCACTAGCGGGAGGGTACGAGCAGTACTTC. Translated, it gives CASSRALAGGYEQYF.

The chain has TRBV28 and TRBJ1-2, with D maybe TRBD1 (6 bases). Trimming cost V 5 bases and J 5 bases, with 12 bases left between them. Germline V gene data show CDR1 as MDHEN and CDR2 as SYDVKM. The CDR3 contains 13 residues. The chain's CDR3 is CASSPQGNYGYTF. For the CDR3, the DNA is TGTGCCAGCAGTCCCCAGGGGAATTATGGCTACACCTTC.

In its sample, this clone was seen once. The genes are TRBV10-3 and TRBJ1-2, with TRBD1 matching 8 bases. V was pared by 4 bases and J by 5 bases, with 6 bases of the junction left unmatched. Germline V CDR1 and CDR2: ENHRY, SYGVKD. This CDR3 comprises 14 residues. The CDR3 is CAISAGTGLYGYTF. The CDR3 bases are TGTGCCATCAGTGCCGGGACAGGACTTTATGGCTACACCTTC.

This clone was seen just once. The rearrangement links TRBV11-3 to TRBJ2-2; 12 nucleotides agree with TRBD2. The CDR3 sequence is 16 residues long. CDR1 is SGHNT and CDR2 is YENEEA in the germline V gene. J lost 7 bases, V lost 5 bases, and 8 bases had no gene match. The CDR3 region is CASSTRLAGEFGELFF. The CDR3 region has the DNA TGTGCCAGCAGCACGAGACTAGCGGGAGAGTTCGGGGAGCTGTTTTTT.

In its sample, this clone was seen once. The rearrangement uses TRBV11-2 and TRBJ1-1; 8 bases map to TRBD1. The germline V gene has CDR1 SGHAT and CDR2 FQNNGV. The CDR3 is 14 residues long. The ends lost 4 bases at V and 5 bases at J; junction bases unmatched: 6. This CDR3 is CASSSRTGWTEAFF. CDR3 coding DNA: TGTGCCAGCAGCTCACGGACAGGGTGGACTGAAGCTTTCTTT.

The V gene is TRBV5-6, the J gene TRBJ1-1, with D possibly TRBD1 on 5 matching bases. Trimming removed 4 bases at V and 2 bases at J, with 12 bases between. This CDR3 is built from 14 residues. CDR1 is SGHDT and CDR2 is YYEEEE in the germline V gene. The CDR3 DNA is TGTGCCAGCAGCCGCTGGGGCGTCAACACTGAAGCTTTCTTT. Translated: CASSRWGVNTEAFF.

V and J are TRBV5-8 and TRBJ2-5; D is uncertain. Trimming cost V 3 bases and J 1 base, with 19 bases left between them. Germline CDR1 reads SGHTS; CDR2 reads YDEGEE. The CDR3 spans 17 residues. CDR3 region: CASSSFATGNLQETQYF. CDR3 coding DNA: TGTGCCAGCAGCTCCTTCGCCACGGGTAACCTCCAAGAGACCCAGTACTTC.

This clone was seen only once. The J gene is TRBJ1-1, the V gene TRBV19; D might be TRBD1 (6 bases). Germline V gene data show CDR1 as LNHDA and CDR2 as SQIVND (reference sequence). V dropped 8 bases and J dropped 6 bases, with 13 bases sitting between them. This CDR3 has 12 amino acids. The CDR3 is CASGDKRAEAFF. The CDR3 DNA reads TGTGCCAGTGGGGACAAGCGCGCTGAAGCTTTCTTT. Full variable domain (missing parts from reference TRBV19 and TRBJ1-1): DGGITQSPKYLFRKEGQNVTLSCEQNLNHDAMYWYRQDPGQGLRLIYYSQIVNDFQKGDIAEGYSVSREKKESFPLTVTSAQKNPTAFYLCASGDKRAEAFFGQGTRLTVV.

About this clone itself: The same CDR3 is also encoded by other DNA sequences in this sample. The rearrangement uses TRBV30 and TRBJ1-2, with D possibly TRBD1 on 5 matching bases. CDR1 is GTSNPN and CDR2 is SVGIG in the germline V gene (reference sequence). The germline V and J ends were trimmed by 3 bases and 4 bases, with 12 bases remaining between them. The CDR3 sequence is 13 residues long. CDR3 sequence (DNA): TGTGCCTGGAGATCAGGGTCTAGCTATGGCTACACCTTC. It translates to CAWRSGSSYGYTF.

This sequence joins TRBV7-2 and TRBJ1-2; possibly TRBD1 for D (5 bases). The V end lost 1 base, the J end lost 0 bases, and 12 bases lay between the germline ends. Germline CDR1 and CDR2: SGHTA and FQGNSA. This CDR3 has 16 residues. The DNA for the CDR3 is TGTGCCAGCAGCTTAGGGGCCCAGGGCGCTAACTATGGCTACACCTTC. It codes for CASSLGAQGANYGYTF.

The chain combines TRBV19 with TRBJ2-3; 7 bases agree with TRBD2. The germline V gene encodes CDR1 LNHDA and CDR2 SQIVND (reference sequence). Trimming at V came to 3 bases and at J to 4 bases, leaving 4 bases not matched to a gene. The CDR3 consists of 14 residues. The CDR3 sequence is CASSIGAGSDTQYF. The DNA of the CDR3 is TGTGCCAGTAGTATTGGAGCGGGGTCAGATACGCAGTATTTT.

The gene calls are TRBV2 and TRBJ1-2; unclear D gene. Trimming removed 6 bases from V and 4 bases from J, with 15 bases in between. This CDR3 region has 14 residues. Germline CDR1 is SNHLY and CDR2 is FYNNEI. The CDR3 sequence is CASRPTAALYGYTF. The CDR3 region has the DNA TGTGCCAGCAGGCCCACGGCAGCCCTCTATGGCTACACCTTC. Supplemented by reference TRBV2 and TRBJ1-2, the full variable domain reads EPEVTQTPSHQVTQMGQEVILRCVPISNHLYFYWYRQILGQKVEFLVSFYNNEISEKSEIFDDQFSVERPDGSNFTLKIRSTKLEDSAMYFCASRPTAALYGYTFGSGTRLTVV.